The 18 T cell receptor beta chains in this list originate from one sample, sequenced in a study of cytomegalovirus exposure and HLA in healthy donors. The PCR was carried out with 60 Vbeta primers and 13 Jbeta primers. This table comes from immunoSEQ multiplex PCR, and its TCRdb copy is limited to in-frame clones, with some not included. The sample has 200,000 to 250,000 clones; the top ten hold 0.9% to 1.4%. Sequenced: PBMCs. These receptors originate from a girl aged 2-10 years in good health and CMV-seropositive.

This rearrangement joins TRBV28 to TRBJ2-1, with 9 bases matching TRBD2. The CDR3 sequence is 17 residues long. Germline loops: CDR1 MDHEN, CDR2 SYDVKM. V dropped 3 bases and J dropped 5; count of bases not matched to a gene: 11. CDR3 DNA sequence: TGTGCCAGCAGTTTCATTTCCCGACTAGCGGAGAACAATGAGCAGTTCTTC. Its translation: CASSFISRLAENNEQFF. Complete variable domain (other parts from reference TRBV28 and TRBJ2-1): DVKVTQSSRYLVKRTGEKVFLECVQDMDHENMFWYRQDPGLGLRLIYFSYDVKMKEKGDIPEGYSVSREKKERFSLILESASTNQTSMYLCASSFISRLAENNEQFFGPGTRLTVL.

Details on this clone: Sequence at one end of the junction differs from germline and may be a read error. V is TRBV5-8 and J is TRBJ2-1, with TRBD2 as a possible D gene (6 bases). Per germline, CDR1 SGHTS and CDR2 YDEGEE. CDR3 length: 14 amino acids. CDR3 region: CARIKEGPVKWLIF. DNA of the CDR3: TGTGCCAGAATTAAGGAGGGCCCCGTGAAATGGTTGATCTTC.

Concerning this clone itself: Additional DNA sequences in this sample encode the identical CDR3. CDR3 region: CASSLDRGSTGELFF. CDR3 in DNA: TGTGCCAGCAGCTTAGATAGGGGATCCACCGGGGAGCTGTTTTTT. The rearrangement joins TRBV7-9 to TRBJ2-2; D may be TRBD1 (5 bases). CDR1 and CDR2 (germline): SEHNR, FQNEAQ (reference sequence). This CDR3 has 15 residues. V lost 1 base and J 4 bases, leaving 10 bases between the germline ends.

The V call is TRBV6-1, the J call TRBJ2-5; D perhaps matches TRBD2 (6 bases). Germline CDR1 and CDR2: MNHNS and SASEGT. The CDR3 is made up of 13 amino acids. Trimming pared 5 bases from V and 3 bases from J, leaving 10 bases between. CDR3 amino acids: CASSFGGEETQYF. In DNA, the CDR3 is TGTGCCAGCAGTTTTGGAGGGGAAGAGACCCAGTACTTC.

The genes are TRBV6-5 and TRBJ2-1, with D maybe TRBD1 (6 bases). The CDR3 totals 15 residues. Trimming took off 0 bases at V and 9 bases at J, with 15 bases between the two ends. The germline V gene has CDR1 MNHEY and CDR2 SVGAGI. The CDR3 region has the DNA TGTGCCAGCAGTTACTCGACGGCAGGGGAACGTGAGCAGTTCTTC. Its translation is CASSYSTAGEREQFF.

The V call is TRBV18, the J call TRBJ1-5; D may be TRBD1 (5 bases). The V end was cut by 3 bases, the J end by 0 bases, with 15 bases between. The germline V gene encodes CDR1 KGHSH and CDR2 LQKENI. This CDR3 comprises 17 residues. The CDR3 DNA reads as TGTGCCAGCTCACCCCGGGGGACCAGCTATAGCAATCAGCCCCAGCATTTT. Its translation: CASSPRGTSYSNQPQHF. The whole variable domain, filled in from reference TRBV18 and TRBJ1-5, reads NAGVMQNPRHLVRRRGQEARLRCSPMKGHSHVYWYRQLPEEGLKFMVYLQKENIIDESGMPKERFSAEFPKEGPSILRIQQVVRGDSAAYFCASSPRGTSYSNQPQHFGDGTRLSIL.

J is TRBJ1-2 and V is TRBV5-4; 7 nucleotides agree with TRBD1. Germline CDR1 SGHNT, CDR2 YYREEE (reference sequence). The CDR3 has 13 residues. After removal of 3 bases from V and 4 bases from J, the junction contained 3 bases not matched to a gene. The CDR3 protein is CASSSTGRYGYTF. CDR3 bases: TGTGCCAGCAGCTCGACAGGGCGCTATGGCTACACCTTC.

The chain employs TRBV11-2 and TRBJ2-1; 9 nucleotides match TRBD1. Germline CDR1 and CDR2: SGHAT and FQNNGV. The CDR3 contains 15 residues. Trimming removed 3 bases from V and 4 bases from J; junction bases left unmatched: 4. CDR3 sequence reads: CASSLGTGSYNEQFF. The CDR3 nucleotides read TGTGCCAGCAGCTTGGGGACAGGGTCTTACAATGAGCAGTTCTTC.

V and J are TRBV2 and TRBJ1-4; TRBD1 aligns across 11 bases. Germline V gene sequence: CDR1 SNHLY, CDR2 FYNNEI. There are 18 residues in the CDR3. V lost 2 bases to trimming and J lost 3 bases; unmatched junction nucleotides: 8. The CDR3: CASSEPVPGQGANEKLFF. The CDR3 nucleotides are TGTGCCAGCAGTGAACCGGTCCCGGGACAGGGGGCTAATGAAAAACTGTTTTTT.

The chain is built from TRBV13 and TRBJ2-7; 9 nucleotides agree with TRBD2. The CDR3 is made up of 15 amino acids. J gave up 0 bases and V 0 bases, and 0 bases lay outside the gene matches. CDR1 and CDR2 from the germline V gene are PRHDT and FYEKMQ (reference sequence). This chain's CDR3 is CASSLGTSGSYEQYF. DNA for the CDR3: TGTGCCAGCAGCTTAGGGACTAGCGGCTCCTACGAGCAGTACTTC. Filled out from reference TRBV13 and TRBJ2-7, the complete variable domain reads AAGVIQSPRHLIKEKRETATLKCYPIPRHDTVYWYQQGPGQDPQFLISFYEKMQSDKGSIPDRFSAQQFSDYHSELNMSSLELGDSALYFCASSLGTSGSYEQYFGPGTRLTVT.

The V and J genes are TRBV7-8 and TRBJ1-2; the match to TRBD1 covers 7 bases. CDR1 and CDR2 (germline): SGHVS, FQNEAQ. V dropped 5 bases and J dropped 0; count of bases not matched to a gene: 9. CDR3 length: 16 amino acids. CDR3 nucleotides: TGTGCCAGCAGCCCGATTACAGGGGTACCTAACTATGGCTACACCTTC. Translation: CASSPITGVPNYGYTF. The whole variable domain, remainder taken from reference TRBV7-8 and TRBJ1-2, is GAGVSQSPRYKVAKRGQDVALRCDPISGHVSLFWYQQALGQGPEFLTYFQNEAQLDKSGLPSDRFFAERPEGSVSTLKIQRTQQEDSAVYLCASSPITGVPNYGYTFGSGTRLTVV.

This chain uses TRBV19 with TRBJ1-3; D is unclear. V was clipped by 5 bases and J by 5 bases, with 10 bases between them. CDR1 LNHDA and CDR2 SQIVND come from the germline V gene (reference sequence). CDR3 length: 13 amino acids. CDR3 bases: TGTGCCAGTAGTCTACAGACCAGAAACACCATATATTTT. Amino acid sequence: CASSLQTRNTIYF.

The V call is TRBV11-3, the J call TRBJ2-1; possible D gene TRBD1, 6 bases. The germline V gene has CDR1 SGHNT and CDR2 YENEEA. The CDR3 is 15 amino acids. Trimming cost V 5 bases and J 8 bases, with 19 bases left between them. The CDR3 sequence: CASSPDSSGRHEQFF. The CDR3 DNA reads TGTGCCAGCAGCCCGGACAGTTCGGGCAGACATGAGCAGTTCTTC. The full variable domain, with the rest looked up from reference TRBV11-3 and TRBJ2-1, is EAGVVQSPRYKIIEKKQPVAFWCNPISGHNTLYWYLQNLGQGPELLIRYENEEAVDDSQLPKDRFSAERLKGVDSTLKIQPAELGDSAVYLCASSPDSSGRHEQFFGPGTRLTVL.

The V gene is TRBV28, the J gene TRBJ2-1, with D possibly TRBD2 on 5 matching bases. With 7 bases removed from V and 3 bases from J, the gap between germline ends came to 13 bases. The V gene's germline CDR1 is MDHEN and CDR2 SYDVKM. CDR3 size: 14 residues. The CDR3: CASTPQGLYNEQFF. CDR3 bases: TGTGCCAGCACGCCCCAAGGACTCTACAATGAGCAGTTCTTC.

The chain uses TRBV19 and TRBJ2-1, with a weak D call TRBD2 (6 bases). The CDR3 has 14 residues. Germline CDR1 reads LNHDA; CDR2 reads SQIVND (reference sequence). V shed 3 bases and J shed 8 bases, with 14 bases lying between them. The CDR3: CASSIPGVSYEQFF. The CDR3 DNA follows: TGTGCCAGTAGTATCCCGGGAGTTAGCTATGAGCAGTTCTTC.

J is TRBJ2-5 and V is TRBV11-2, with a tentative D call TRBD1 (6 bases). The DNA end favors TRBJ2-7, so the J call may be wrong. The CDR3 has 14 amino acids. From germline, CDR1 is SGHAT and CDR2 FQNNGV. The CDR3, as DNA: TGTGCCAGCAGTCTCGGGACAAGCTCCTACGAGCAGTACTTC. Translating gives CASSLGTSSYEQYF.

V is TRBV30 and J is TRBJ2-7; no firm D call. The germline V gene has CDR1 GTSNPN and CDR2 SVGIG (reference sequence). The V end was cut by 5 bases, the J end by 2 bases, with 10 bases between. The CDR3 runs 12 residues. CDR3 in DNA: TGTGCCTGGGAGGTTAAAGCCTACGAGCAGTACTTC. It yields the protein CAWEVKAYEQYF.

The CDR3 loop reads CASSEAQSNTEAFF. CDR3 nucleotide sequence: TGTGCCAGCAGTGAAGCTCAGTCGAACACTGAAGCTTTCTTT. The gene calls are TRBV2 and TRBJ1-1; D call uncertain. Trimming left V 0 bases short and J 1 base short, with 6 bases between. This CDR3 has 14 residues. CDR1 and CDR2 (germline): SNHLY, FYNNEI.